This is a list of T cell receptor beta chains from one sample in a study of CXCR3-negative and CXCR3-positive naive CD8 T cells. TCRdb reprocessed the 5' RACE reads, keeping one entry per CDR3 protein, no DNA. The listing contains roughly 7,300 distinct CDR3 sequences. Sequencing input: naive CXCR3+ CD8+ T cells from blood. All receptors derive from a human donor in good health. Some clones in this sample may be carry-over from other donors' samples. Each CDR3 is given with its conserved first and last residue. Fields, in order: V gene, clone size, J gene, CDR3 protein. A row's size may be missing; if present it is once, few, many or a size class.

TRBV19	.	TRBJ1-2	CASSIGNGLNYGYTF
TRBV7-6	medium-sized	TRBJ2-5	CASSLGTEETQYF
TRBV5-1	medium-sized	TRBJ2-7	CASKGPQDEQYF
TRBV19	.	TRBJ1-4	CASGFSPLSTNEKLFF
TRBV29-1	medium-sized	TRBJ1-1	CSVEPGLMNTEAFF
TRBV29-1	medium-sized	TRBJ2-2	CSVLWGTGELFF
TRBV29-1	medium-sized	TRBJ1-1	CSVPLPGSPSGAFF
TRBV7-9	.	TRBJ1-2	CASSSAWAAYYGYTF
TRBV29-1	medium-sized	TRBJ2-2	CSVVPSPNTGELFF
TRBV19	medium-sized	TRBJ1-1	CASKIGVQGEAFF
TRBV6-5	.	TRBJ2-1	CASSPTGNEQFF
TRBV29-1	.	TRBJ2-7	CSVVRKPPYEQYF
TRBV4-1	.	TRBJ2-7	CASSHPSGYASYEQYF
TRBV28	.	TRBJ2-5	CASTIREQETQYF
TRBV4-3	.	TRBJ1-2	CASSSSKVGESNYGYTF
TRBV29-1	medium-sized	TRBJ1-2	CSVEAFGDHYGYTF
TRBV29-1	medium-sized	TRBJ2-7	CSVGSEGLAYEQYF
TRBV4-1	.	TRBJ2-4	CASSQAGTGGLAKNIQYF
TRBV12-3/TRBV12-4	.	TRBJ2-1	CASSLRAYNEQFF
TRBV6-5	medium-sized	TRBJ1-3	CASSSTPLGGTIYF
TRBV7-9	medium-sized	TRBJ2-5	CASTRTVQETQYF
TRBV7-3	.	TRBJ2-1	CASSAQPGLAGFNNEQFF
TRBV11-2	medium-sized	TRBJ2-7	CASSLGVSYEQYF
TRBV5-1	medium-sized	TRBJ2-7	CASSLVSHEQYF
TRBV4-3	.	TRBJ2-1	CASSQAQGGEQFF
TRBV7-6	.	TRBJ1-1	CASSLVLTEAFF
TRBV6-2/TRBV6-3	medium-sized	TRBJ2-1	CASSYSNGGPSGSRDEQFF
TRBV4-1	medium-sized	TRBJ2-3	CASSQLSGGYTDTQYF
TRBV7-6	.	TRBJ2-1	CASSFGTSEQFF
TRBV29-1	.	TRBJ2-3	CSVGGTETDTQYF
TRBV29-1	.	TRBJ2-5	CSVEKGPETQYF
TRBV10-3	medium-sized	TRBJ1-1	CATSPGTGPPEAFF
TRBV3-1	.	TRBJ1-1	CASGDGLNTEAFF
TRBV12-3/TRBV12-4	medium-sized	TRBJ2-5	CASRKTGVTETQYF
TRBV4-3	.	TRBJ1-1	CASSQSALSYTEAFF
TRBV29-1	.	TRBJ2-2	CSVGGGPSGELFF
TRBV2	medium-sized	TRBJ2-1	CASSTGTSGLNEQFF
TRBV29-1	.	TRBJ2-5	CSVGPGVVARPIKETQYF
TRBV20-1	.	TRBJ2-3	CSARDFGTGLAGRTDTQYF
TRBV4-1	medium-sized	TRBJ2-7	CASSPWTGSREQYF
TRBV12-3/TRBV12-4	.	TRBJ2-5	CASSALRSQETQYF
TRBV2	.	TRBJ2-3	CASSVLAGNTDTQYF
TRBV5-6	medium-sized	TRBJ2-7	CASSLGPNEQYF
TRBV29-1	.	TRBJ2-1	CSASGPKGNEQFF
TRBV29-1	medium-sized	TRBJ1-1	CSVEGGLRDTEAFF
TRBV20-1	.	TRBJ2-1	CSARDGGSIPEQFF
TRBV7-9	medium-sized	TRBJ2-1	CASSYRDSISYNEQFF